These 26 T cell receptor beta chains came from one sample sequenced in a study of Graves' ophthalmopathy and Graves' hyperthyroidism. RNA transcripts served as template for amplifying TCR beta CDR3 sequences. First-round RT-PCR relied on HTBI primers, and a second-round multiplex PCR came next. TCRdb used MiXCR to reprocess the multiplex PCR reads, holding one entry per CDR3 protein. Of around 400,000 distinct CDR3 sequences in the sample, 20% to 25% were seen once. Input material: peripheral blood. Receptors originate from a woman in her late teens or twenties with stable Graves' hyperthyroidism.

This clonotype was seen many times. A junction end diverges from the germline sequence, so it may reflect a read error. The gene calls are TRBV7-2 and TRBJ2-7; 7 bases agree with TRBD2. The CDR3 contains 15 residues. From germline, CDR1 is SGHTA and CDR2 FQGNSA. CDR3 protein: CAGSLALGSGYEQYF. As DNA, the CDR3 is TGTGCCGGCAGCTTAGCGCTGGGTAGCGGGTACGAGCAGTACTTC.

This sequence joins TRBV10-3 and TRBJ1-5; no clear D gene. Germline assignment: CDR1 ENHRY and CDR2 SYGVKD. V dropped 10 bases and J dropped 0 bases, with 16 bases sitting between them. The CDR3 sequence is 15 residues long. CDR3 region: CATRRAADSNQPQHF. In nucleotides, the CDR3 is TGTGCCACCCGACGGGCAGCCGATAGCAATCAGCCCCAGCATTTT.

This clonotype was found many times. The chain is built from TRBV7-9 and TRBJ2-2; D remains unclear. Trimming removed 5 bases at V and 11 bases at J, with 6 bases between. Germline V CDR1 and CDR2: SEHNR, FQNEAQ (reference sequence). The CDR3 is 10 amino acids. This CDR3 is CASSRKELFF. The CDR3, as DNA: TGTGCCAGCAGCCGAAAAGAGCTGTTTTTT.

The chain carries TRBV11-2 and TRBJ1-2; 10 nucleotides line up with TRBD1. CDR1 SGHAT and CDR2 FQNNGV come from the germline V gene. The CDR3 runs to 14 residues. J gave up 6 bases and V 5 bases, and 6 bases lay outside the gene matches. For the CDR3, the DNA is TGTGCCAGCAGCCTGACAGGGGGCGCGGATGGCTACACCTTC. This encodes CASSLTGGADGYTF.

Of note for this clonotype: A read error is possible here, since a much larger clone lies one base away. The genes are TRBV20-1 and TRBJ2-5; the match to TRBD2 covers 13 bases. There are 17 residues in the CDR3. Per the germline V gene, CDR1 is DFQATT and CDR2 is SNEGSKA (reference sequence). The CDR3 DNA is TGCAGTGCTGAAAAGGGACTAGCGGGATCAGGCCAAGAGACCAAGTACTTC. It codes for CSAEKGLAGSGQETKYF.

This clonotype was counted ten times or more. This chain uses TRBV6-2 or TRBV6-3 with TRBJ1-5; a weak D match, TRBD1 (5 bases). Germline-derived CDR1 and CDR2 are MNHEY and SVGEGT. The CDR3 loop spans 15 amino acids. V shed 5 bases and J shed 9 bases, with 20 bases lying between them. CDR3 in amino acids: CASSDTTLQRGPQHF. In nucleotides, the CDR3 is TGTGCCAGCAGTGACACTACGCTGCAGAGGGGGCCCCAGCATTTT.

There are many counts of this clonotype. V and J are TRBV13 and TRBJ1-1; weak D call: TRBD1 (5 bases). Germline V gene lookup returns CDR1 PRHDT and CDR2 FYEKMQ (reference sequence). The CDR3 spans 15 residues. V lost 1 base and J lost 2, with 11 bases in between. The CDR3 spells CASSLARQINTEAFF. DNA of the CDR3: TGTGCCAGCAGCTTAGCGAGACAGATAAACACTGAAGCTTTCTTT.

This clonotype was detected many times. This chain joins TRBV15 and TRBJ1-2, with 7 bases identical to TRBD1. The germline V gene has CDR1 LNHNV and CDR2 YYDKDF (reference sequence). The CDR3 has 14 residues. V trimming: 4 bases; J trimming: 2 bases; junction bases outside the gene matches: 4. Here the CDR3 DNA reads TGTGCCACCAGCACCAGGACAGGAAACTATGGCTACACCTTC. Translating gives CATSTRTGNYGYTF. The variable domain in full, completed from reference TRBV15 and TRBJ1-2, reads DAMVIQNPRYQVTQFGKPVTLSCSQTLNHNVMYWYQQKSSQAPKLLFHYYDKDFNNEADTPDNFQSRRPNTSFCFLDIRSPGLGDTAMYLCATSTRTGNYGYTFGSGTRLTVV.

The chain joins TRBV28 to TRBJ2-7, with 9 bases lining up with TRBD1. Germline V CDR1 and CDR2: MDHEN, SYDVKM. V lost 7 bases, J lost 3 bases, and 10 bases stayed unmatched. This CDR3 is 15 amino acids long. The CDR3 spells CASIGQGLGGYEQYF. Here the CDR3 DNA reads TGTGCCAGCATCGGACAGGGGCTTGGAGGCTACGAGCAGTACTTC. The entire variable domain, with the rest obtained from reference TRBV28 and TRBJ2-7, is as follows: DVKVTQSSRYLVKRTGEKVFLECVQDMDHENMFWYRQDPGLGLRLIYFSYDVKMKEKGDIPEGYSVSREKKERFSLILESASTNQTSMYLCASIGQGLGGYEQYFGPGTRLTVT.

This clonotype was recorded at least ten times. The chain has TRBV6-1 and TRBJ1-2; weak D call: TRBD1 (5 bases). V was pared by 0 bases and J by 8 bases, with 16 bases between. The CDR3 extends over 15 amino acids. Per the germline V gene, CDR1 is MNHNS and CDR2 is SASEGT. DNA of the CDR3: TGTGCCAGCAGTGAAGCCCTTGTTCGGGGACTGGGCTACACCTTC. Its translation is CASSEALVRGLGYTF.

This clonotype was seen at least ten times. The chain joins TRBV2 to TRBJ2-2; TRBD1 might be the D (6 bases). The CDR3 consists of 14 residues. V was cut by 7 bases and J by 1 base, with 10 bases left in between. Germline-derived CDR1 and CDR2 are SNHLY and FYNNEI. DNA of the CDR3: TGTGCCAGCAAAAAGGGGGAGAACACCGGGGAGCTGTTTTTT. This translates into CASKKGENTGELFF.

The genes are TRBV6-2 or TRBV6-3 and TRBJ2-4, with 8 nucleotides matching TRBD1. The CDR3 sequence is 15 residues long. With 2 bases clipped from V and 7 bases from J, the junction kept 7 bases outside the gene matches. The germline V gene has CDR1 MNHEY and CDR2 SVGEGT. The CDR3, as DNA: TGTGCCAGCAGTTACCCCGGGACAGGCGGTAACATTCAGTACTTC. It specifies CASSYPGTGGNIQYF.

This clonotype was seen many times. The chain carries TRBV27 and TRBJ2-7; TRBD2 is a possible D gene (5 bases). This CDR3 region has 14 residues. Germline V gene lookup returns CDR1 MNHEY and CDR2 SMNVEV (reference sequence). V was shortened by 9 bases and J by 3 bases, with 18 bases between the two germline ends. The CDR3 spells CASSEVFPYYEQYF. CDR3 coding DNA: TGTGCCAGTAGCGAGGTGTTCCCTTACTACGAGCAGTACTTC.

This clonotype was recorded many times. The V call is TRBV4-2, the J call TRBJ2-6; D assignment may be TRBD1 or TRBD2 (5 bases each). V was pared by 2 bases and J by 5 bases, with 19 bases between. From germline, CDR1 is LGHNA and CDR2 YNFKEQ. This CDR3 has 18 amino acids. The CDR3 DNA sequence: TGTGCCAGCAGCCAATCGGAACCCGGGGCCGGGAGGGCCAACGTCCTGACTTTC. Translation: CASSQSEPGAGRANVLTF.

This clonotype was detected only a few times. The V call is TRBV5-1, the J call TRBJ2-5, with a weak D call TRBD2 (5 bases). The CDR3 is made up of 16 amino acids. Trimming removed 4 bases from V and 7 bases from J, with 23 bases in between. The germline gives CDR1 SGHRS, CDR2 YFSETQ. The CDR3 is CASSQFSDYGSGTQYF. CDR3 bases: TGCGCCAGCAGCCAGTTTAGCGACTACGGTTCCGGGACCCAGTACTTC.

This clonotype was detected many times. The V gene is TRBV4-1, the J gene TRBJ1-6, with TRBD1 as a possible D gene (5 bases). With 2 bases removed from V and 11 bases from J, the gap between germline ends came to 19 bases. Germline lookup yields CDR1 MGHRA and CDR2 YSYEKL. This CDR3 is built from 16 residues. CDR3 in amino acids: CASSQLPITGEPPLHF. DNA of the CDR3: TGCGCCAGCAGCCAACTCCCTATCACAGGCGAGCCACCCCTCCACTTT.

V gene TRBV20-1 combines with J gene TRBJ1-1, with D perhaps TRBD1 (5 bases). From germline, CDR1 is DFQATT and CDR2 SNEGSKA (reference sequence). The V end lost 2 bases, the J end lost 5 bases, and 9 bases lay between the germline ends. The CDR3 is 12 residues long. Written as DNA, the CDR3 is TGCAGTGCTAGAAAGGGGAGAACTGAAGCTTTCTTT. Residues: CSARKGRTEAFF.

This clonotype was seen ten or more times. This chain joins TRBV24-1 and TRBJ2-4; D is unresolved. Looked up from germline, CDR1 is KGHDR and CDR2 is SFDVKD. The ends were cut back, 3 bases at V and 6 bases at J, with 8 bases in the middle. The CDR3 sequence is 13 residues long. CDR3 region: CATSDGTLNIQYF. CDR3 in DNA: TGTGCCACCAGTGATGGTACGCTAAACATTCAGTACTTC.

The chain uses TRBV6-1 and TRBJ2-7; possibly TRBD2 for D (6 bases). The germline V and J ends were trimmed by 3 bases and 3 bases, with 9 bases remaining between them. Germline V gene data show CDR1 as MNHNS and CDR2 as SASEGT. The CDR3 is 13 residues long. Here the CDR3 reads CASSELTSYEQYF. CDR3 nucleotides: TGTGCCAGCAGTGAGCTGACTAGCTACGAGCAGTACTTC.

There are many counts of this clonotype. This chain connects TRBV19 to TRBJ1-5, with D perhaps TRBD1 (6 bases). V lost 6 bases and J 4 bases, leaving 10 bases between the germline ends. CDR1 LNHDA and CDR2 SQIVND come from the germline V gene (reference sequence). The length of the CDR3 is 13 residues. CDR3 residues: CASSGQPNQPQHF. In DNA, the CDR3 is TGTGCCAGTAGCGGACAGCCGAATCAGCCCCAGCATTTT.

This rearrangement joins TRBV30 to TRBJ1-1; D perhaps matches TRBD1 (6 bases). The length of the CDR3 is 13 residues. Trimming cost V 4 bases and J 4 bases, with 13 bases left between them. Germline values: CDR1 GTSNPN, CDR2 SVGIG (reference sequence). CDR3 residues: CAWNREVGTEAFF. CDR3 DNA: TGTGCCTGGAACAGGGAGGTCGGCACTGAAGCTTTCTTT. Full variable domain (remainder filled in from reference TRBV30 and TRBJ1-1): SQTIHQWPATLVQPVGSPLSLECTVEGTSNPNLYWYRQAAGRGLQLLFYSVGIGQISSEVPQNLSASRPQDRQFILSSKKLLLSDSGFYLCAWNREVGTEAFFGQGTRLTVV.

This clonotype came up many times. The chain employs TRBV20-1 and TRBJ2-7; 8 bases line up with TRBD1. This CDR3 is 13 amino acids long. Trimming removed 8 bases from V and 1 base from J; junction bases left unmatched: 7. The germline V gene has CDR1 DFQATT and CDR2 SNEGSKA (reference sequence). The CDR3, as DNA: TGCAGTACCCTGGACAGGGTGTCCTACGAGCAGTACTTC. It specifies CSTLDRVSYEQYF.

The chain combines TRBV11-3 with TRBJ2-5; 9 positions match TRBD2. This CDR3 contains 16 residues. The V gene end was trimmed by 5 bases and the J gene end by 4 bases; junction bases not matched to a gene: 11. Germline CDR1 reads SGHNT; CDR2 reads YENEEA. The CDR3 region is CASSTRGSGGGETQYF. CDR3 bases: TGTGCCAGCAGCACCAGAGGTAGCGGGGGAGGAGAGACCCAGTACTTC.

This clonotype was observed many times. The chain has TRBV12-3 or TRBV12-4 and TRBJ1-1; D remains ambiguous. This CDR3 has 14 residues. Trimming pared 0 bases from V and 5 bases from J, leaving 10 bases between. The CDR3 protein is CASSLARANTEAFF. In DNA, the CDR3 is TGTGCCAGCAGTTTAGCTAGGGCAAATACTGAAGCTTTCTTT.

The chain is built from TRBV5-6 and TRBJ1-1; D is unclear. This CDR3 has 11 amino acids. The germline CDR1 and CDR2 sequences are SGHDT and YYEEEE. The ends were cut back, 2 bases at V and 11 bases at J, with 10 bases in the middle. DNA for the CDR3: TGTGCCAGCAGCTTCCGGGGAGTCGCTTTCTTT. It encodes CASSFRGVAFF.

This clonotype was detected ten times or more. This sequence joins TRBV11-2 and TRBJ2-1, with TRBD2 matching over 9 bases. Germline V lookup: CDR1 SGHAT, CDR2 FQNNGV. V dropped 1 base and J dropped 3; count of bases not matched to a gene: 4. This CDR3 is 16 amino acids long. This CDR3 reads CASSLGGTSYYNEQFF. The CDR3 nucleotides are TGTGCCAGCAGCTTAGGTGGGACTAGCTACTACAATGAGCAGTTCTTC.